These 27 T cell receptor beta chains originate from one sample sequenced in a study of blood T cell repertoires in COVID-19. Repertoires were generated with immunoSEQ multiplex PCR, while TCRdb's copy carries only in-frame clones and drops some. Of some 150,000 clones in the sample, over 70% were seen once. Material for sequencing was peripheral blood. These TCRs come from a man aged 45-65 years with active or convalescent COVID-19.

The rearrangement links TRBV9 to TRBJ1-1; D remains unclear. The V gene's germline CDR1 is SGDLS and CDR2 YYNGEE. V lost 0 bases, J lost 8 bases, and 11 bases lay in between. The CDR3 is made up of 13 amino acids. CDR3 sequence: CASSVGVRSEAFF. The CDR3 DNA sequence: TGTGCCAGCAGCGTAGGTGTAAGGAGCGAAGCTTTCTTT. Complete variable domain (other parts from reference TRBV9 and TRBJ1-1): DSGVTQTPKHLITATGQRVTLRCSPRSGDLSVYWYQQSLDQGLQFLIQYYNGEERAKGNILERFSAQQFPDLHSELNLSSLELGDSALYFCASSVGVRSEAFFGQGTRLTVV.

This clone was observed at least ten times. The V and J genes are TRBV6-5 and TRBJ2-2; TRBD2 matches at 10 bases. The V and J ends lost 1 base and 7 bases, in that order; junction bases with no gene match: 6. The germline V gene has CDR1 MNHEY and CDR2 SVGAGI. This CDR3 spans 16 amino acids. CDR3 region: CASSYFLAGVGGELFF. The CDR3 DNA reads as TGTGCCAGCAGTTACTTTCTAGCGGGAGTCGGCGGGGAGCTGTTTTTT.

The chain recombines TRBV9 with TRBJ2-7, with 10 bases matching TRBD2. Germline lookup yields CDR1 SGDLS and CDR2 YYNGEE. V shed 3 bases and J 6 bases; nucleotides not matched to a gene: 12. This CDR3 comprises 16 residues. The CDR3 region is CASSGSGTSAISEQYF. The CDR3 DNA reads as TGTGCCAGCAGCGGATCCGGGACTAGCGCTATCTCCGAGCAGTACTTC.

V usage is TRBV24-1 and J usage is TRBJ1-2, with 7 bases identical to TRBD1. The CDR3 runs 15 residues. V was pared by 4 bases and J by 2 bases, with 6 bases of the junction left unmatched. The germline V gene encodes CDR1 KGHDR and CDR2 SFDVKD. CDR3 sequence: CATSETTGRNYGYTF. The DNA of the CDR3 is TGTGCCACCAGTGAGACGACAGGGCGAAACTATGGCTACACCTTC.

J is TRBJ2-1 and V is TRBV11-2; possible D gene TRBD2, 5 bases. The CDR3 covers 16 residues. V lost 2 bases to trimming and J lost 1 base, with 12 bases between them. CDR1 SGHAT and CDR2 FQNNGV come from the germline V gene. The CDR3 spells CASSLLGGLSYNEQFF. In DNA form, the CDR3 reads TGTGCCAGCAGCTTATTAGGCGGGCTTTCCTACAATGAGCAGTTCTTC.

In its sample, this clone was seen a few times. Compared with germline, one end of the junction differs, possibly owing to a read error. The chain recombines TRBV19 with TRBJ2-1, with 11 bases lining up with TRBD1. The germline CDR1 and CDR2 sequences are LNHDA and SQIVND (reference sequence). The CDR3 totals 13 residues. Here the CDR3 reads CASSTNPGQGGLF. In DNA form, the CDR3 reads TGTGCCAGTAGTACCAATCCGGGACAGGGGGGACTCTTC.

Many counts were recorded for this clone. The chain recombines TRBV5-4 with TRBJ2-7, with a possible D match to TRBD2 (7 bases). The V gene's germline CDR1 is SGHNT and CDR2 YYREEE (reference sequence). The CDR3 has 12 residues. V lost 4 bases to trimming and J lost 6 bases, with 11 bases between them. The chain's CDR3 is CASSRGGGEQYF. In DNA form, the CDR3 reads TGTGCCAGCAGCAGGGGAGGGGGCGAGCAGTACTTC.

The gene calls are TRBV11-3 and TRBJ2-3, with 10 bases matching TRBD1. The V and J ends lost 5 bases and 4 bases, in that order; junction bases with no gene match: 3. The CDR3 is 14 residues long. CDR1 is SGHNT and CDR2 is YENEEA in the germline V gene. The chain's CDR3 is CASSEGTGADTQYF. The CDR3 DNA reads TGTGCCAGCAGCGAGGGGACAGGGGCAGATACGCAGTATTTT. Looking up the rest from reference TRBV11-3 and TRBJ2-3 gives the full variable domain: EAGVVQSPRYKIIEKKQPVAFWCNPISGHNTLYWYLQNLGQGPELLIRYENEEAVDDSQLPKDRFSAERLKGVDSTLKIQPAELGDSAVYLCASSEGTGADTQYFGPGTRLTVL.

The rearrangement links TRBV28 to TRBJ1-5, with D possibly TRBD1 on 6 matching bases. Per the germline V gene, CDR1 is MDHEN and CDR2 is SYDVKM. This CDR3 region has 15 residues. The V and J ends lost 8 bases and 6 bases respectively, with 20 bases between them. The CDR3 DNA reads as TGTGCCAGCCACCCCCCTACAGGGTTTGGTCAGCCCCAGCATTTT. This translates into CASHPPTGFGQPQHF.

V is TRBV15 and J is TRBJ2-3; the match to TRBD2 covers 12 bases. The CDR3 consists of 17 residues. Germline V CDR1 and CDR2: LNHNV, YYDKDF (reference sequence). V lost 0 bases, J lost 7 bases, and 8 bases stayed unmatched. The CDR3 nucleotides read TGTGCCACCAGCAGAGATCTCCTAGCGGGAGGGCCGAATACGCAGTATTTT. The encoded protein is CATSRDLLAGGPNTQYF. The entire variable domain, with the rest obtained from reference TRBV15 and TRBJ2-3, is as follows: DAMVIQNPRYQVTQFGKPVTLSCSQTLNHNVMYWYQQKSSQAPKLLFHYYDKDFNNEADTPDNFQSRRPNTSFCFLDIRSPGLGDTAMYLCATSRDLLAGGPNTQYFGPGTRLTVL.

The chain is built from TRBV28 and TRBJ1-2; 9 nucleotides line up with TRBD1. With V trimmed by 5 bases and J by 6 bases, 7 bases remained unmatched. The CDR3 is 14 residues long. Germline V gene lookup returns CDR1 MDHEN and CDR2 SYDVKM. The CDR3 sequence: CASSVIQGADGYTF. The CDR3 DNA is TGTGCCAGCAGTGTCATACAGGGGGCTGATGGCTACACCTTC.

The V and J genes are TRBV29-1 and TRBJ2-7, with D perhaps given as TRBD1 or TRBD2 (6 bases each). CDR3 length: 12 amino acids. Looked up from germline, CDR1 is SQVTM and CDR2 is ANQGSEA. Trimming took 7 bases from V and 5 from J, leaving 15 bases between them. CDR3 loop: CSGGAGADEQYF. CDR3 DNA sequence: TGCAGCGGGGGGGCAGGGGCGGACGAGCAGTACTTC.

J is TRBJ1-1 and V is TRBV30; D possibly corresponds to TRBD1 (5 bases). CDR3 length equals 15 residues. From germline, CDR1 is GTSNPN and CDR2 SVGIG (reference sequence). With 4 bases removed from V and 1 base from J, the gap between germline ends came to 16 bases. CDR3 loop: CAWTLWGRENTEAFF. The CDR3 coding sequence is TGTGCCTGGACTCTATGGGGCCGTGAGAACACTGAAGCTTTCTTT.

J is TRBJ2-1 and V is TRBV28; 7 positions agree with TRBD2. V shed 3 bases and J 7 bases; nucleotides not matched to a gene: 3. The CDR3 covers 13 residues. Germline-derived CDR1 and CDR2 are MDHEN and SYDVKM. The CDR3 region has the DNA TGTGCCAGCAGTTTCCCTAGCGGTAATGAGCAGTTCTTC. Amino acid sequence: CASSFPSGNEQFF. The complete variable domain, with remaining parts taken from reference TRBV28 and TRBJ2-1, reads DVKVTQSSRYLVKRTGEKVFLECVQDMDHENMFWYRQDPGLGLRLIYFSYDVKMKEKGDIPEGYSVSREKKERFSLILESASTNQTSMYLCASSFPSGNEQFFGPGTRLTVL.

The CDR3 DNA follows: TGTGCCAGCAGCTTAAACTCGTTAAACACCGGGGAGCTGTTTTTT. Protein sequence: CASSLNSLNTGELFF. The chain recombines TRBV7-2 with TRBJ2-2; D remains unclear. Trimming pared 2 bases from V and 2 bases from J, leaving 9 bases between. CDR3 length: 15 amino acids. CDR1 and CDR2 from the germline V gene are SGHTA and FQGNSA.

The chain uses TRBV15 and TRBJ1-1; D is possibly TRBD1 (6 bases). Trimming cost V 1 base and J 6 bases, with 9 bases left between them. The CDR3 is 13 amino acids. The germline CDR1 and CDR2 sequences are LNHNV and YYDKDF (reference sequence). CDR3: CATSRGEGAEAFF. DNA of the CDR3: TGTGCCACCAGCAGAGGGGAGGGGGCTGAAGCTTTCTTT.

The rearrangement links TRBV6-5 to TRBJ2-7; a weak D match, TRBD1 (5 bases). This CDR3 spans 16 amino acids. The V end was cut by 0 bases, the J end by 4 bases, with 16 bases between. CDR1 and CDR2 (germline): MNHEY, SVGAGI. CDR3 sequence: CASSYSGVGRGYEQYF. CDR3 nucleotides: TGTGCCAGCAGTTACTCGGGTGTCGGAAGGGGTTACGAGCAGTACTTC.

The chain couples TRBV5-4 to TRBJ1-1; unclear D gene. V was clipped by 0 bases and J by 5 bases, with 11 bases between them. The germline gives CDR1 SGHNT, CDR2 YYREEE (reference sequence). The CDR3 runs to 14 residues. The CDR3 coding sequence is TGTGCCAGCAGCTTGGACCAAGCGGGAACTGAAGCTTTCTTT. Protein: CASSLDQAGTEAFF.

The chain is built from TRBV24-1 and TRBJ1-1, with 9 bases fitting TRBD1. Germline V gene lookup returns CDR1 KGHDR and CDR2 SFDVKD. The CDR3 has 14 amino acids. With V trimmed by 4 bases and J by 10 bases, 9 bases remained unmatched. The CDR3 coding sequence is TGTGCCACCAGTGACTGGGGACAGGGCGGAGGAGCTTTCTTT. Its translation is CATSDWGQGGGAFF.

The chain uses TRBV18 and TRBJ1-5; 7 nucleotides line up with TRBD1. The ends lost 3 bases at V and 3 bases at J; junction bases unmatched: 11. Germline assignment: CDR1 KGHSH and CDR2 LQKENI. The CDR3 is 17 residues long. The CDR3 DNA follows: TGTGCCAGCTCACCGACTTATCCGGGACAGCACAATCAGCCCCAGCATTTT. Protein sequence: CASSPTYPGQHNQPQHF.

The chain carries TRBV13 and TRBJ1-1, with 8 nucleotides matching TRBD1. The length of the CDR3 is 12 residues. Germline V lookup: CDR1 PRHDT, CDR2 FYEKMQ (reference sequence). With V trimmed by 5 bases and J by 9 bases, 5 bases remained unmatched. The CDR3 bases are TGTGCCAGCAGCCCAGGACAGGGACAAGCTTTCTTT. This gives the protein CASSPGQGQAFF.

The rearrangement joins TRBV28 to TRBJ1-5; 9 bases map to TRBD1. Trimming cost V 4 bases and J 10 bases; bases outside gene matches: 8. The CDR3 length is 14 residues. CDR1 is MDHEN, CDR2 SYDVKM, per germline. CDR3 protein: CASSSGTGSPPQHF. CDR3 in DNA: TGTGCCAGCAGTTCCGGGACAGGGAGTCCCCCCCAGCATTTT.

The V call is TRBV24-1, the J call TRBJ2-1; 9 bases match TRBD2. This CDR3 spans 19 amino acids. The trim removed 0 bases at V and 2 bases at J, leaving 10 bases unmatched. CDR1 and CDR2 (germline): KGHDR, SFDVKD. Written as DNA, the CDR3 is TGTGCCACCAGTGATTTGGGGGTCGGGCTAGCGGGACCCTACAATGAGCAGTTCTTC. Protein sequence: CATSDLGVGLAGPYNEQFF.

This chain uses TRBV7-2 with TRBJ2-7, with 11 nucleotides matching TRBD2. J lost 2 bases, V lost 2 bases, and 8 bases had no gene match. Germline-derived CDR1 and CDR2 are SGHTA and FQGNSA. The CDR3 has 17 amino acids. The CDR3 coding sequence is TGTGCCAGCAGCTTACACCTAGCGGGAGGCGGAACCTACGAGCAGTACTTC. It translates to CASSLHLAGGGTYEQYF. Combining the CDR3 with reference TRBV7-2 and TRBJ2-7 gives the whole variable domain GAGVSQSPSNKVTEKGKDVELRCDPISGHTALYWYRQSLGQGLEFLIYFQGNSAPDKSGLPSDRFSAERTGGSVSTLTIQRTQQEDSAVYLCASSLHLAGGGTYEQYFGPGTRLTVT.

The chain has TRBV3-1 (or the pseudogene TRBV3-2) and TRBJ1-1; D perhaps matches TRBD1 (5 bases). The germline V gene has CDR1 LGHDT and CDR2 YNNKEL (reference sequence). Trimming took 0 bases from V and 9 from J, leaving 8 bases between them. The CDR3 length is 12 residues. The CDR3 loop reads CASSQDRVKAFF. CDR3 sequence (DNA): TGTGCCAGCAGCCAAGACAGGGTAAAAGCTTTCTTT.

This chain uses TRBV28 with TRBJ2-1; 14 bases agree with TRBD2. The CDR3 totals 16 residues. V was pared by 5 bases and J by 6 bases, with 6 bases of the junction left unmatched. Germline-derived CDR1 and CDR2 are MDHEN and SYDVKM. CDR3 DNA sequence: TGTGCCAGCAGTCCTCTGACTAGCGGGAGGGGCAATGAGCAGTTCTTC. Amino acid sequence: CASSPLTSGRGNEQFF.

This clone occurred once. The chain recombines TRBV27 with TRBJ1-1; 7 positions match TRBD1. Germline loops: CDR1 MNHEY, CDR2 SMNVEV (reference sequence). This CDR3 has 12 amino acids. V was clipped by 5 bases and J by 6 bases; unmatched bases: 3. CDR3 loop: CASSPQGSEAFF. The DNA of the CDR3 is TGTGCCAGCAGTCCACAGGGGTCTGAAGCTTTCTTT.